The TCR beta chain under discussion was sequenced for a study of molecular identifiers for immune sequencing clone quantification. As for the study in general: The replicates split RNA from roughly 20,000 or 100,000 naive CD8 cells five ways and sequenced four.

Notes on the study in general: Over 99% of effector molecules, yet under 1% of naive-cell molecules, were held by clones above 20 RNA copies.

CDR3 length equals 15 residues. Trimming stripped 5 bases from V and 5 bases from J, with 16 bases between. The CD8+CD4-CCR7+CD45RA+ phenotype defined the sorted naive CD8 T cells. TCRdb processed the PCR reads anew with MiXCR; each CDR3 protein has one entry. Among around 460,000 distinct CDR3 sequences, roughly 24% were seen once, and the ten largest hold under 0.85%. As for this clonotype: The antigen is unknown.

The sample consisted of naive CD8+ T cells from blood, with Jurkat cell RNA spiked in. The subset was: FACS-sorted CD8+CD4-CCR7+CD45RA+ naive T cells. This TCR was sampled from a human donor in good health. Some libraries in this study had Jurkat cell RNA spiked in. The chain carries TRBV12-3 or TRBV12-4 and TRBJ2-1, with D possibly matching TRBD2 (6 bases). The CDR3 loop is CASSGWKGLDNEQFF. CDR3 DNA: TGTGCCAGCAGTGGTTGGAAGGGACTCGACAATGAGCAGTTCTTC.